The clone carrying this TCR beta chain has a single count. A much larger clone lies a single base off, so this may be a read error. This specimen belongs to a study of Graves' ophthalmopathy and Graves' hyperthyroidism. Using RNA transcripts, the TCR beta CDR3 regions were amplified. HTBI primers served in a first-round RT-PCR, which a second-round multiplex PCR followed. MiXCR, run by TCRdb on the multiplex PCR reads, gives a single entry per CDR3 protein. The top ten hold roughly 3.5% of the sample, which has 500,000 to 800,000 distinct CDR3 sequences, under 50% seen once. The CDR3 extends over 12 amino acids. Germline V gene sequence: CDR1 LNHDA, CDR2 SQIVND (reference sequence). V lost 4 bases, J lost 7 bases, and 7 bases lay in between.

The gene calls are TRBV19 and TRBJ2-2; tentative D call: TRBD1 (5 bases). The origin of this receptor is an adult man with Graves' ophthalmopathy. The source material was peripheral blood. The CDR3 loop is CASSTGIGELFF. The CDR3 coding sequence is TGTGCCAGTAGTACAGGGATCGGGGAGCTGTTTTTT. The complete variable domain, with remaining parts taken from reference TRBV19 and TRBJ2-2, reads DGGITQSPKYLFRKEGQNVTLSCEQNLNHDAMYWYRQDPGQGLRLIYYSQIVNDFQKGDIAEGYSVSREKKESFPLTVTSAQKNPTAFYLCASSTGIGELFFGEGSRLTVL.